This T cell receptor beta chain was retrieved from a study of blood T cell repertoires in COVID-19. The wider study: Acute and convalescent COVID-19 samples came from the United States, Italy and Spain. Sources were T cells, B-cell-depleted T cells, or PBMCs; the material itself was cDNA or gDNA.

Profiled with immunoSEQ multiplex PCR; TCRdb holds only in-frame clones, not every one. The sample has about 230,000 clones; roughly 84% are singletons. The V and J ends lost 4 bases and 3 bases, in that order; junction bases with no gene match: 15. The CDR3 is 18 amino acids. From germline, CDR1 is SGHNT and CDR2 YYREEE (reference sequence). The gene calls are TRBV5-4 and TRBJ2-2, with 7 positions matching TRBD1. This receptor was taken from a man aged 40-50 years with acute or convalescent COVID-19. Sequencing used peripheral blood. The CDR3 DNA reads as TGTGCCAGCAGCCCAACCCTTGACAGGGTGGCAGACACCGGGGAGCTGTTTTTT. Residues: CASSPTLDRVADTGELFF.